The 4 T cell receptor beta chains listed next were all sequenced from one sample in a study of T cell responses to AZD1222 COVID-19 vaccine. Profiling relied on immunoSEQ multiplex PCR, and the TCRdb table lists in-frame clones only, not all of them. The top ten hold 2.5% to 3% of the sample, which has fewer than 200,000 clones, around nine tenths seen once. The specimen comprised peripheral blood, sampled on day 0 of AZD1222 vaccination. The source of these receptors is an adult in good health.

The chain has TRBV4-1 and TRBJ2-2, with D perhaps TRBD1 (6 bases). CDR1 and CDR2 (germline): MGHRA, YSYEKL. CDR3 length: 13 residues. Trimming cost V 1 base and J 6 bases, with 6 bases left between them. CDR3 coding DNA: TGCGCCAGCAGCCAAGGACAGGCCGGGGAGCTGTTTTTT. Translated, it gives CASSQGQAGELFF.

The chain joins TRBV19 to TRBJ2-1, with D perhaps TRBD2 (5 bases). The ends were cut back, 5 bases at V and 7 bases at J, with 12 bases in the middle. Germline assignment: CDR1 LNHDA and CDR2 SQIVND (reference sequence). This CDR3 comprises 13 residues. The CDR3 sequence: CASSPLPGNEQFF. CDR3 bases: TGTGCCAGTAGTCCCCTCCCGGGAAATGAGCAGTTCTTC.

As concerns this clone: One end of the junction does not line up with germline, which may come from a read error. The rearrangement links TRBV3-1 (or the pseudogene TRBV3-2) to TRBJ1-3; 8 bases agree with TRBD1. CDR1 and CDR2 from the germline V gene are LGHDT and YNNKEL (reference sequence). The CDR3 consists of 13 residues. The CDR3 spells CASSGTGGYTIYF. The CDR3 DNA is TGTGCCAGCAGCGGGACAGGTGGATACACCATATATTTT.

Comments on this clone: The same CDR3 can be traced to other DNA sequences in this sample. This chain links TRBV5-1 with TRBJ1-6, with D unclear. The CDR3 loop spans 14 amino acids. CDR1 and CDR2 (germline): SGHRS, YFSETQ. The germline V and J ends were trimmed by 0 bases and 7 bases, with 8 bases remaining between them. DNA for the CDR3: TGCGCCAGCAGCTTGGGGGAAAGCAATTCACCCCTCCACTTT. This sequence encodes CASSLGESNSPLHF.